The 28 T cell receptor beta chains reported below all come from one sample, sequenced in a study of T cell responses to AZD1222 COVID-19 vaccine. Only in-frame clones appear in the TCRdb table, and some are missing; sequencing was by immunoSEQ multiplex PCR. This sample carries around 140,000 clones, about 86% of them seen once, and the ten largest clones take about 4.9%. Sequencing was performed on peripheral blood, taken 28 days after the second AZD1222 dose. The receptors come from an adult who received the AZD1222 COVID-19 vaccine.

The chain links TRBV3-1 (or the pseudogene TRBV3-2) to TRBJ1-1; D ambiguous. This CDR3 spans 11 amino acids. Per the germline V gene, CDR1 is LGHDT and CDR2 is YNNKEL (reference sequence). V was trimmed by 3 bases and J by 4 bases, leaving 3 bases between them. The CDR3 here is CASSQTTEAFF. The CDR3 region has the DNA TGTGCCAGCAGCCAGACCACTGAAGCTTTCTTT.

The table lists this clone with a few counts. DNA for the CDR3: TGTGCCAGTAGTATTCCTCACGGGGACGAGCAGTACTTC. Its translation: CASSIPHGDEQYF. The gene calls are TRBV19 and TRBJ2-7; D may be TRBD2 (5 bases). In germline, CDR1 is LNHDA, CDR2 SQIVND (reference sequence). V lost 3 bases and J 5 bases, leaving 11 bases between the germline ends. This CDR3 has 13 amino acids.

The chain combines TRBV7-9 with TRBJ2-2, with 12 bases aligning to TRBD2. CDR1 is SEHNR, CDR2 FQNEAQ, per germline (reference sequence). V lost 2 bases to trimming and J lost 7 bases; unmatched junction nucleotides: 2. The CDR3 runs to 15 residues. This chain's CDR3 is CASSLRLAGDGELFF. CDR3 bases: TGTGCCAGCAGCTTACGACTAGCGGGGGACGGGGAGCTGTTTTTT.

V gene TRBV5-6 combines with J gene TRBJ2-3; no clear D. Trimming pared 0 bases from V and 0 bases from J, leaving 8 bases between. The CDR3 is 15 amino acids. The germline CDR1 and CDR2 sequences are SGHDT and YYEEEE. CDR3 residues: CASSLDPPSTDTQYF. The CDR3 bases are TGTGCCAGCAGCTTGGACCCGCCGAGCACAGATACGCAGTATTTT.

The chain joins TRBV19 to TRBJ2-1; D gene unclear. Trimming left V 1 base short and J 6 bases short, with 10 bases between. Germline CDR1 LNHDA, CDR2 SQIVND (reference sequence). The CDR3 has 14 amino acids. The CDR3 loop reads CASSIGTRANEQFF. The CDR3 bases are TGTGCCAGTAGTATAGGGACCCGCGCCAATGAGCAGTTCTTC.

This sequence joins TRBV27 and TRBJ2-5, with 10 bases fitting TRBD2. J gave up 4 bases and V 10 bases, and 15 bases lay outside the gene matches. The CDR3 sequence is 16 residues long. Germline V gene lookup returns CDR1 MNHEY and CDR2 SMNVEV (reference sequence). CDR3 coding DNA: TGTGCCACCTCACTCGCCCTAGCGGGGGCGGGAGAGACCCAGTACTTC. Translating it yields CATSLALAGAGETQYF.

V is TRBV5-1 and J is TRBJ1-1, with D possibly matching TRBD1 (5 bases). The germline V gene encodes CDR1 SGHRS and CDR2 YFSETQ. V dropped 4 bases and J dropped 6 bases, with 13 bases sitting between them. The CDR3 contains 13 residues. CDR3 coding DNA: TGCGCCAGCAGCCGCGGGGGGGACGCTGAAGCTTTCTTT. This translates into CASSRGGDAEAFF.

The CDR3 sequence is CASSYQQITGELFF. The CDR3 DNA sequence: TGTGCCAGCAGTTACCAGCAAATCACCGGGGAGCTGTTTTTT. The chain is built from TRBV6-5 and TRBJ2-2, with D hard to call. Germline CDR1 MNHEY, CDR2 SVGAGI. Trimming removed 2 bases at V and 4 bases at J, with 8 bases between. The CDR3 runs to 14 residues.

This chain connects TRBV19 to TRBJ2-1; no clear D gene. V was cut by 5 bases and J by 0 bases, with 8 bases left in between. This CDR3 is 14 amino acids long. Germline-derived CDR1 and CDR2 are LNHDA and SQIVND (reference sequence). CDR3 nucleotide sequence: TGTGCCAGTAGTGTTTTTAACTCCTACAATGAGCAGTTCTTC. This sequence encodes CASSVFNSYNEQFF.

The rearrangement joins TRBV7-8 to TRBJ1-6, with TRBD1 identical over 7 bases. The V gene's germline CDR1 is SGHVS and CDR2 FQNEAQ. V trimming: 5 bases; J trimming: 7 bases; junction bases outside the gene matches: 8. This CDR3 comprises 15 residues. This CDR3 is CASSLWDSGNSPLHF. In DNA form, the CDR3 reads TGTGCCAGCAGCCTATGGGACAGCGGAAATTCACCCCTCCACTTT.

This chain connects TRBV7-2 to TRBJ1-2; D is uncertain. The germline CDR1 and CDR2 sequences are SGHTA and FQGNSA. Trimming removed 1 base at V and 0 bases at J, with 6 bases between. The CDR3 has 14 amino acids. CDR3 loop: CASSLGAANYGYTF. The CDR3, as DNA: TGTGCCAGCAGCTTAGGGGCAGCTAACTATGGCTACACCTTC.

The CDR3 here is CSVALGQGSNQPQHF. In DNA, the CDR3 is TGCAGCGTTGCCCTAGGACAGGGAAGCAATCAGCCCCAGCATTTT. This sequence joins TRBV29-1 and TRBJ1-5; 8 bases are a match to TRBD1. CDR3 length equals 15 residues. The V gene end was trimmed by 4 bases and the J gene end by 1 base; junction bases not matched to a gene: 6. Germline V CDR1 and CDR2: SQVTM, ANQGSEA.

This clone came up a few times. The genes are TRBV7-2 and TRBJ2-7; 7 bases fit TRBD2. Germline V gene sequence: CDR1 SGHTA, CDR2 FQGNSA. The CDR3 extends over 15 amino acids. J lost 2 bases, V lost 0 bases, and 4 bases had no gene match. For the CDR3, the DNA is TGTGCCAGCAGCTTAGCGAGTGGGGGGGCCTACGAGCAGTACTTC. Amino acid sequence: CASSLASGGAYEQYF.

This sequence joins TRBV30 and TRBJ2-7, with D uncertain. The CDR3 consists of 11 residues. V gave up 3 bases and J gave up 4 bases, with 7 bases separating them. Germline lookup yields CDR1 GTSNPN and CDR2 SVGIG (reference sequence). The CDR3 protein is CAWSPRYEQYF. CDR3 nucleotide sequence: TGTGCCTGGAGCCCTAGGTACGAGCAGTACTTC.

This chain uses TRBV4-1 with TRBJ2-2; D is undetermined. The germline V and J ends were trimmed by 3 bases and 3 bases, with 11 bases remaining between them. The length of the CDR3 is 15 residues. Looked up from germline, CDR1 is MGHRA and CDR2 is YSYEKL. The CDR3 region has the DNA TGCGCCAGCAGCCAGGTCTTAAGTTACACCGGGGAGCTGTTTTTT. Its protein is CASSQVLSYTGELFF.

This clone occurred a few times. V gene TRBV20-1 combines with J gene TRBJ1-2, with D maybe TRBD1 (5 bases). There are 10 residues in the CDR3. Germline V CDR1 and CDR2: DFQATT, SNEGSKA (reference sequence). The CDR3 DNA is TGCAGGGGGGGTTCCTATGGCTACACCTTC. Translating it yields CRGGSYGYTF.

The J gene is TRBJ1-2, the V gene TRBV28, with D maybe TRBD1 (5 bases). This CDR3 has 13 residues. Trimming pared 6 bases from V and 5 bases from J, leaving 13 bases between. CDR1 is MDHEN and CDR2 is SYDVKM in the germline V gene. The CDR3 here is CASRRGGRYGYTF. The CDR3 DNA is TGTGCCAGCAGGAGGGGTGGGAGGTATGGCTACACCTTC.

The rearrangement uses TRBV4-1 and TRBJ1-1, with 8 bases fitting TRBD1. Germline CDR1 reads MGHRA; CDR2 reads YSYEKL. The CDR3 length is 14 residues. Trimming removed 4 bases from V and 3 bases from J; junction bases left unmatched: 4. In DNA, the CDR3 is TGCGCCAGCAGCCCAGGACAGGGCTACACTGAAGCTTTCTTT. Translated, it gives CASSPGQGYTEAFF.

This clone has only a few counts. The CDR3 region has the DNA TGTGCCAGCACGGGACAGGGGTTTAGGGGCTACACCTTC. Protein product: CASTGQGFRGYTF. This chain uses TRBV18 with TRBJ1-2; 10 nucleotides agree with TRBD1. Germline V gives CDR1 KGHSH, CDR2 LQKENI. This CDR3 contains 13 residues. With V trimmed by 8 bases and J by 8 bases, 8 bases remained unmatched.

The rearrangement links TRBV4-2 to TRBJ2-1; D ambiguous. From germline, CDR1 is LGHNA and CDR2 YNFKEQ. The CDR3 has 14 residues. The V and J ends lost 0 bases and 0 bases respectively, with 3 bases between them. CDR3 in amino acids: CASSQDPSYNEQFF. CDR3 nucleotide sequence: TGTGCCAGCAGCCAAGATCCCTCCTACAATGAGCAGTTCTTC.

This chain joins TRBV10-3 and TRBJ2-3; possible D gene TRBD1, 5 bases. CDR3 size: 13 residues. V was clipped by 4 bases and J by 5 bases, with 10 bases between them. Germline lookup yields CDR1 ENHRY and CDR2 SYGVKD. CDR3 DNA sequence: TGTGCCATCAGTGGGCAGGGCGAAGATACGCAGTATTTT. Translating gives CAISGQGEDTQYF.

This clone was seen a few times. The J gene is TRBJ2-7, the V gene TRBV6-1, with 7 bases fitting TRBD2. The V gene's germline CDR1 is MNHNS and CDR2 SASEGT. V shed 1 base and J 6 bases; nucleotides not matched to a gene: 6. The CDR3 spans 14 residues. The CDR3 is CASSEDAGEGEQYF. In DNA form, the CDR3 reads TGTGCCAGCAGTGAAGATGCGGGAGAGGGCGAGCAGTACTTC.

V usage is TRBV7-9 and J usage is TRBJ2-3; D could derive from TRBD1 or TRBD2 (5 bases each). The V gene's germline CDR1 is SEHNR and CDR2 FQNEAQ (reference sequence). Trimming took off 5 bases at V and 0 bases at J, with 15 bases between the two ends. This CDR3 comprises 16 residues. CDR3 region: CASSPTEGPSTDTQYF. As DNA, the CDR3 is TGTGCCAGCAGCCCAACCGAGGGACCTAGCACAGATACGCAGTATTTT.

The V gene is TRBV19, the J gene TRBJ1-2; 8 bases line up with TRBD1. This CDR3 spans 11 amino acids. CDR1 is LNHDA, CDR2 SQIVND, per germline (reference sequence). V lost 8 bases to trimming and J lost 8 bases; unmatched junction nucleotides: 4. The CDR3 coding sequence is TGTGCCAGTCGGACAGGGTTAGGCTACACCTTC. Its protein is CASRTGLGYTF.

This chain links TRBV7-9 with TRBJ1-5; TRBD1 is a possible D gene (5 bases). Germline loops: CDR1 SEHNR, CDR2 FQNEAQ (reference sequence). The CDR3 covers 14 residues. With 8 bases removed from V and 1 base from J, the gap between germline ends came to 12 bases. The CDR3 coding sequence is TGTGCCAGCGGTGCAGGGCCCAGCAATCAGCCCCAGCATTTT. The encoded protein is CASGAGPSNQPQHF.

This clone was detected only once. The J gene is TRBJ1-4, the V gene TRBV7-9; 7 nucleotides agree with TRBD1. Looked up from germline, CDR1 is SEHNR and CDR2 is FQNEAQ (reference sequence). The V and J ends lost 4 bases and 6 bases, in that order; junction bases with no gene match: 17. This CDR3 contains 18 residues. CDR3 bases: TGTGCCAGCAGCTCTGTTATTATCCTACAGGGGTTGTATGAAAAACTGTTTTTT. Translated, it gives CASSSVIILQGLYEKLFF.

The chain employs TRBV28 and TRBJ2-5; 7 bases are a match to TRBD2. Germline assignment: CDR1 MDHEN and CDR2 SYDVKM. J gave up 2 bases and V 8 bases, and 8 bases lay outside the gene matches. The CDR3 length is 14 residues. CDR3: CASLVSGSQETQYF. CDR3 DNA: TGTGCCAGCCTTGTTAGCGGGTCTCAAGAGACCCAGTACTTC. Full variable domain (remainder filled in from reference TRBV28 and TRBJ2-5): DVKVTQSSRYLVKRTGEKVFLECVQDMDHENMFWYRQDPGLGLRLIYFSYDVKMKEKGDIPEGYSVSREKKERFSLILESASTNQTSMYLCASLVSGSQETQYFGPGTRLLVL.

V usage is TRBV5-1 and J usage is TRBJ2-1; 7 bases are shared with TRBD1. J gave up 9 bases and V 6 bases, and 15 bases lay outside the gene matches. The germline V gene has CDR1 SGHRS and CDR2 YFSETQ. CDR3 length: 15 amino acids. In nucleotides, the CDR3 is TGCGCCAGCACGGCCCTGGAAGGGGGCGAGGGTGAGCAGTTCTTC. This gives the protein CASTALEGGEGEQFF. The variable domain in full, completed from reference TRBV5-1 and TRBJ2-1, reads KAGVTQTPRYLIKTRGQQVTLSCSPISGHRSVSWYQQTPGQGLQFLFEYFSETQRNKGNFPGRFSGRQFSNSRSEMNVSTLELGDSALYLCASTALEGGEGEQFFGPGTRLTVL.